This TCR beta chain was found in a study of T cells expressing NK-cell markers. Overall study: Most of the eight sequenced donors were HCMV-seropositive; one was seronegative. Study-level points and caveats: Whether expanded NKG2C+ T cell clones were HCMV-specific remained unclear.

Germline V gene data show CDR1 as DFQATT and CDR2 as SNEGSKA (reference sequence). CDR3 length: 20 residues. A note on this clonotype: Its antigen remains unknown.

From its re-call of the 5' RACE reads, TCRdb lists each CDR3 protein once, without DNA. The table counts over 350,000 distinct CDR3 sequences; roughly 10% lies in the top ten. This clonotype was sampled from a woman aged 50 to 65 in good health. The sequencing sample was made of blood T cells: a sorted CD56 or NKG2C T cell subset, CD4+ or CD8+ T cells, or bulk PBMC T cells (not recorded which). The V and J genes are TRBV20-1 and TRBJ2-3; the TCRdb D gene call, TRBD1, has no DNA to confirm it. The CDR3 sequence is CSARDLGLGSPWSVSDTQYF.